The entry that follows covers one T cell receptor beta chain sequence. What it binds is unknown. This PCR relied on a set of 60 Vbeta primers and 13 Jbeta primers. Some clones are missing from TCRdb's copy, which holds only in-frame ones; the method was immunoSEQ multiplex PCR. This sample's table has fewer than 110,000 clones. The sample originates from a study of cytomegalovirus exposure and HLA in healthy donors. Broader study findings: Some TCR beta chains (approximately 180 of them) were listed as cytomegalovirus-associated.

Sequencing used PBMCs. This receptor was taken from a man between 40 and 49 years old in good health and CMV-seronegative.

The CDR3 region has the DNA TGTGCCAGCAGTTACTCTAATATTGGGACAGAAGCTTTCTTT. Translating gives CASSYSNIGTEAFF. This chain links TRBV6-5 with TRBJ1-1, with D possibly matching TRBD1 (6 bases). There are 14 residues in the CDR3. Germline values: CDR1 MNHEY, CDR2 SVGAGI. Trimming took 0 bases from V and 8 from J, leaving 13 bases between them.